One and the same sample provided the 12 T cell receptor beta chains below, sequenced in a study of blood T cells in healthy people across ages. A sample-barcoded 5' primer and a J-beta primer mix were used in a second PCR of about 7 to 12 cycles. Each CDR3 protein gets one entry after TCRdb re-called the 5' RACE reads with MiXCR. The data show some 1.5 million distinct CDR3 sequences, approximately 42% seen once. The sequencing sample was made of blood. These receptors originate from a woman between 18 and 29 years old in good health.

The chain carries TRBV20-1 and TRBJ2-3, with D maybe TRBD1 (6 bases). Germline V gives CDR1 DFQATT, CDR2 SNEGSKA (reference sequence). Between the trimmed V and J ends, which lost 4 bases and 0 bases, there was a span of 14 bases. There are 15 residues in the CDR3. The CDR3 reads CSAIGTRVSTDTQYF. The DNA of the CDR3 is TGCAGTGCTATCGGGACAAGGGTTAGCACAGATACGCAGTATTTT.

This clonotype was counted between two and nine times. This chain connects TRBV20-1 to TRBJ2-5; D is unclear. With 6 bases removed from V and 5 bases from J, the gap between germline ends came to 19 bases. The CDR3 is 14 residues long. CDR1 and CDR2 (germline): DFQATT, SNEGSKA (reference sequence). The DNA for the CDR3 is TGCAGTGCCCCCAGGTTGGGTTTACTGGAGACCCAGTACTTC. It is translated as CSAPRLGLLETQYF.

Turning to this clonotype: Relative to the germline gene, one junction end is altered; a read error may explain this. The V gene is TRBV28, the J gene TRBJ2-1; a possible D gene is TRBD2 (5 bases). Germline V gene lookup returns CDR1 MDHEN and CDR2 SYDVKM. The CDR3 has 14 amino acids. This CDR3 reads CASRFTRDYSEQFF. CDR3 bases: TGTGCCAGCAGATTCACAAGAGACTACAGTGAGCAGTTCTTC.

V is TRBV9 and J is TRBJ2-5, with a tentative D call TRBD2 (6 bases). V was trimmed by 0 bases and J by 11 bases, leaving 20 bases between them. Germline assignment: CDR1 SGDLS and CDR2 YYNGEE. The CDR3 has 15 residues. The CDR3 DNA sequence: TGTGCCAGCAGCGTAGTAAGCTTGGGGGGTACTGAGCAGTACTTC. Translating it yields CASSVVSLGGTEQYF.

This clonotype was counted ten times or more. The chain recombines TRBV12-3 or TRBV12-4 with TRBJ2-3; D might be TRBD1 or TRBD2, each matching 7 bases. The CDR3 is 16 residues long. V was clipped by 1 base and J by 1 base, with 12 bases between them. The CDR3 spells CASSLEGGTGTDTQYF. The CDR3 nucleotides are TGTGCCAGCAGTTTAGAGGGGGGGACAGGCACAGATACGCAGTATTTT.

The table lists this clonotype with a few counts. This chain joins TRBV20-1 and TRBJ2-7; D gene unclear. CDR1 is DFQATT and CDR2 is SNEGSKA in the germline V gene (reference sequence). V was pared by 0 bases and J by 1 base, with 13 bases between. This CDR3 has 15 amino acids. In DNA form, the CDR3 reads TGCAGTGCTAGAGAGTGGGCACTCCTTTCCTACGAGCAGTACTTC. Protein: CSAREWALLSYEQYF.

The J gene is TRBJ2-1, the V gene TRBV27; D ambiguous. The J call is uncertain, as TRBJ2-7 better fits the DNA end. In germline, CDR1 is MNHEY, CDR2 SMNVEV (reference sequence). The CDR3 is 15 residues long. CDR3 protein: CASSSTLRVHNEQYF. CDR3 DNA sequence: TGTGCCAGCAGTTCCACACTCCGGGTCCACAATGAGCAGTACTTC.

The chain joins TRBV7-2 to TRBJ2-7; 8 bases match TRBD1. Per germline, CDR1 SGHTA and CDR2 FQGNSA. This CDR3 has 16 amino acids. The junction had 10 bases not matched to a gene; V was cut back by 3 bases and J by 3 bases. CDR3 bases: TGTGCCAGCAGCTTCCAAGGACAGGGAATAGGCTACGAGCAGTACTTC. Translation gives CASSFQGQGIGYEQYF.

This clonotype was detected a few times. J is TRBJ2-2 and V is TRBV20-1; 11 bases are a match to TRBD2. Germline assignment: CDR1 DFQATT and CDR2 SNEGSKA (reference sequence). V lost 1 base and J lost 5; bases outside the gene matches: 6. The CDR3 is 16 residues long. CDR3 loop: CSARAVAGGETGELFF. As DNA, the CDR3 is TGCAGTGCTAGAGCAGTAGCGGGGGGGGAAACCGGGGAGCTGTTTTTT.

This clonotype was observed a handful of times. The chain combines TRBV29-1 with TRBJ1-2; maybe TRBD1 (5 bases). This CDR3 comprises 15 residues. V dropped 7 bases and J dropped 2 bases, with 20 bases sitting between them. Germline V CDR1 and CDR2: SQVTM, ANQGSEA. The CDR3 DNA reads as TGCAGCGGGGTTTTCGGAGGGGCGTTGAACTATGGCTACACCTTC. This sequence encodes CSGVFGGALNYGYTF.

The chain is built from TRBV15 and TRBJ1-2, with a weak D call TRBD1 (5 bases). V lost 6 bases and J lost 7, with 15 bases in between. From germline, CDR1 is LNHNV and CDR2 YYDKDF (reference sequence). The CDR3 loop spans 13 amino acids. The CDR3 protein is CATRRDHGGGYTF. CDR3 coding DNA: TGTGCCACCAGGAGGGACCACGGAGGTGGCTACACCTTC.

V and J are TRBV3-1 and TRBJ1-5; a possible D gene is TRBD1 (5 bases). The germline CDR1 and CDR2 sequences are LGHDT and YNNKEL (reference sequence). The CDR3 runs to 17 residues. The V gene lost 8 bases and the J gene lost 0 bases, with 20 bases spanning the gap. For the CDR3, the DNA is TGTGCCAGCGCTGGGGCGAATCGAGACCCTAGCAATCAGCCCCAGCATTTT. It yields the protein CASAGANRDPSNQPQHF. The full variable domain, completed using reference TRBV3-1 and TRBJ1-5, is DTAVSQTPKYLVTQMGNDKSIKCEQNLGHDTMYWYKQDSKKFLKIMFSYNNKELIINETVPNRFSPKSPDKAHLNLHINSLELGDSAVYFCASAGANRDPSNQPQHFGDGTRLSIL.